The TCR beta chain described here comes from a study of OX40 agonist ivuxolimab in advanced cancers. The CDR3 loop spans 14 amino acids. V shed 0 bases and J 6 bases; nucleotides not matched to a gene: 0. Germline values: CDR1 MRHNA, CDR2 SNTAGT. Sequencing was performed with immunoSEQ multiplex PCR; in TCRdb, only in-frame clones are kept and a portion is missing. The table lists around 140,000 clones, about 93% of them singletons. This chain joins TRBV6-4 and TRBJ2-1, with TRBD1 matching over 9 bases. Sequenced here: CD4+ or CD8+ T cells sorted from blood, sampled in a trial of the OX40 agonist ivuxolimab. This sequence originates from an adult with an advanced solid tumor such as melanoma, head and neck, liver or kidney cancer. The CDR3 coding sequence is TGTGCCAGCAGTGACTCGACAGGGGGCAATGAGCAGTTCTTC. This sequence encodes CASSDSTGGNEQFF.